These T cell receptor beta chains were read from a single sample in a study of Ad26.COV2.S vaccination and SARS-CoV-2 variants. Profiled with immunoSEQ multiplex PCR; TCRdb holds only in-frame clones, not every one. The sample records fewer than 800,000 clones, 70% to 90% being singletons. The sequences come from peripheral blood, collected in a trial of Ad26.COV2.S vaccine versus placebo. These receptors all come from a person aged 18-60 years who received the Ad26.COV2.S COVID-19 vaccine or a placebo. CDR3s include the opening cysteine and the closing phenylalanine or tryptophan. D genes are given only for firm matches. Only part of the rows carry a size: once, few, many, or a class if the clone is expanded.

J gene,D gene,clone size,V gene,CDR3 DNA,CDR3 protein
TRBJ2-5,-,-,TRBV5-6,TGTGCCAGCAGCTTGCGGGCAGCACAAGAGACCCAGTACTTC,CASSLRAAQETQYF
TRBJ2-1,TRBD1,-,TRBV6-5,TGTGCCAGCAGGGGACAGGGCCCCAATGAGCAGTTCTTC,CASRGQGPNEQFF
TRBJ1-5,-,-,TRBV19,TGTGCCAGTAGTCCGAGAGGGGGTCTCAATCAGCCCCAGCATTTT,CASSPRGGLNQPQHF
TRBJ2-7,TRBD2,-,TRBV18,TGTGCCAGCTCACCAGGGACTAGCGGGATCTACGAGCAGTACTTC,CASSPGTSGIYEQYF
TRBJ1-1,TRBD1,few,TRBV6-5,TGTGCCAGCAGCACACAGGGGCTCGGGGACACTGAAGCTTTCTTT,CASSTQGLGDTEAFF
TRBJ2-7,TRBD2,-,TRBV3-1/TRBV3-2,TGTGCCAGCAGCGGACTAGCCCTTGGGGAGCAGTACTTC,CASSGLALGEQYF
TRBJ1-1,-,-,TRBV5-1,TGCGCCAGCAGCCCCACCTCGGTGTGGGGAGGGGCCGGGGGCACTGAAGCTTTCTTT,CASSPTSVWGGAGGTEAFF
TRBJ1-4,-,-,TRBV6-5,TGTGCCAGCAGTTACGTTATAGATGAAAAACTGTTTTTT,CASSYVIDEKLFF
TRBJ1-3,TRBD1,-,TRBV11-2,TGTGCCAGCAGCAAAACCGGGGACAGCATGGCTGGAAACACCATATATTTT,CASSKTGDSMAGNTIYF
TRBJ1-3,-,-,TRBV6-4,TGTGCCAGCAGTGTAAAGGGTGCTGGAAACACCATATATTTT,CASSVKGAGNTIYF
TRBJ2-3,-,-,TRBV6-4,TGTGCCAGCAGTGGTGGCACAGATACGCAGTATTTT,CASSGGTDTQYF
TRBJ2-7,-,-,TRBV10-1,TGCGCCAGCAGCCTGGGGCCGTCCCCCTACGAGCAGTACTTC,CASSLGPSPYEQYF
TRBJ1-1,-,-,TRBV27,TGTGCCAGCAGCCCCTTTGGGGGGGTCTTAAACACTGAAGCTTTCTTT,CASSPFGGVLNTEAFF
TRBJ1-5,-,-,TRBV6-5,TGTGCCACCGAGACTATAACCAATCAGCCCCAGCATTTT,CATETITNQPQHF
TRBJ2-2,-,-,TRBV7-6,TGTGCCAGCAGCTTGAGACAGGCGGGGAGCGGGGAGCTGTTTTTT,CASSLRQAGSGELFF
TRBJ1-5,-,-,TRBV23-1,TGCGCCAGCAGTCAATCAGAGCCCGGGGGCAATCAGCCCCAGCATTTT,CASSQSEPGGNQPQHF
TRBJ1-4,TRBD1,once,TRBV12-3/TRBV12-4,TGTGCCAGCTCCGGGACAGGGCGTGAAAAACTGTTTTTT,CASSGTGREKLFF
TRBJ1-2,TRBD1,-,TRBV7-9,TGTGCCAGCAGCCAACCAGGGGGCCACTATGGCTACACCTTC,CASSQPGGHYGYTF
TRBJ2-2,-,-,TRBV24-1,TGTGCCGTCCGGGAATCGAACACCGGGGAGCTGTTTTTT,CAVRESNTGELFF
TRBJ1-4,-,-,TRBV10-1,TGCGCCAGCAGCCCCCGGGGGGCCGGGGAAAAACTGTTTTTT,CASSPRGAGEKLFF
TRBJ1-2,-,-,TRBV3-1/TRBV3-2,TGTGCCAGCAGCCAACTCCTTAGGGGTACGAGCTATGGCTACACCTTC,CASSQLLRGTSYGYTF
TRBJ1-5,TRBD1,-,TRBV14,TGTGCCAGCAGCGCTACAGGGGTAGGACAGCCCCAGCATTTT,CASSATGVGQPQHF
TRBJ1-1,-,few,TRBV10-1,TGCGCCAGCAGGGCCGGACGGGCAGGGGACACTGAAGCTTTCTTT,CASRAGRAGDTEAFF
TRBJ1-5,-,-,TRBV2,TGTGCCAGGAGGGGACTTCTCCCGCCGGATAGCAATCAGCCCCAGCATTTT,CARRGLLPPDSNQPQHF
TRBJ2-5,-,-,TRBV15,TGTGCCACCAGCAGACAGGGTCGCCGGGAGACCCAGTACTTC,CATSRQGRRETQYF
TRBJ2-1,-,-,TRBV7-2,TGTGCCAGCAGCTTATCCGCTCGGACCAATGAGCAGTTCTTC,CASSLSARTNEQFF
TRBJ2-7,-,-,TRBV6-5,TGTGCCAGCATGAGGGCCACAAAGTCCTACGAGCAGTACTTC,CASMRATKSYEQYF
TRBJ2-2,TRBD1,-,TRBV7-6,TGTGCCAGCAGCCTCGGGACAGGGGATACCGGGGAGCTGTTTTTT,CASSLGTGDTGELFF
TRBJ2-2,-,-,TRBV5-1,TGCGCCAGCAGCTCAGGACAAACGAACACCGGGGAGCTGTTTTTT,CASSSGQTNTGELFF
TRBJ1-1,-,-,TRBV6-2/TRBV6-3,TGTGCCAGCAGTTACATGGGTATCCCGAACACTGAAGCTTTCTTT,CASSYMGIPNTEAFF
TRBJ1-4,-,-,TRBV10-3,TGTGCCATCAGTGATGCAGGGAGGGGAGAAAAACTGTTTTTT,CAISDAGRGEKLFF
TRBJ2-3,-,-,TRBV2,TGTGCCAGCAGCCCTAATGGTAGGACAGATACGCAGTATTTT,CASSPNGRTDTQYF
TRBJ1-1,-,once,TRBV6-5,TGTGCCAGCAGTTTATCGGCATGGTCGAACACTGAAGCTTTCTTT,CASSLSAWSNTEAFF
TRBJ1-1,TRBD1,-,TRBV6-5,TGTGCCAGCAGTTACTCGAGGGACAGGGGATCTGAAGCTTTCTTT,CASSYSRDRGSEAFF
TRBJ1-5,TRBD1,-,TRBV5-6,TGTGCCAGCAGATTAGGGACAGGGGATCAGCCCCAGCATTTT,CASRLGTGDQPQHF
TRBJ2-1,-,-,TRBV29-1,TGCAGCGTTGAAGCCCTCGCAGGGAACCAGTGGAATGAGCAGTTCTTC,CSVEALAGNQWNEQFF
TRBJ1-5,-,-,TRBV29-1,TGCAGCGTTGCTCGGGGACCCGGTGTGGATCAGCCCCAGCATTTT,CSVARGPGVDQPQHF
TRBJ2-1,-,-,TRBV5-1,TGCGCCAGCAGCTTGGAGGCAGGGGTATCCTACAATGAGCAGTTCTTC,CASSLEAGVSYNEQFF
TRBJ1-1,TRBD1,-,TRBV18,TGTGCCAGCTCACTAGGAGGGGGCGGAGGAGGCACTGAAGCTTTCTTT,CASSLGGGGGGTEAFF
TRBJ2-7,-,-,TRBV6-5,TGTGCCAGCCTCTCCGATGGCCACGAGCAGTACTTC,CASLSDGHEQYF